This T cell receptor beta chain was sequenced in a study of T-cell memory formation after mild COVID-19. For the study at large: Largely, TCR clusters stayed within a single donor. Study results and caveats: Researchers found some responding clones in pre-infection memory, a sign that cross-reactive memory joined. Clones that contracted from day 15 to 85 had balanced CD4/CD8; later expanders were CD4+ biased.

This clonotype was seen ten or more times. The antigen remains undetermined. TCRdb reprocessed the 5' RACE reads via MiXCR and lists one record per CDR3 protein. The profile shows about 200,000 distinct CDR3 sequences, about 9.2% of them singletons. The length of the CDR3 is 17 residues. V gave up 0 bases and J gave up 8 bases, with 20 bases separating them. Germline V CDR1 and CDR2: SGHRS, YFSETQ. The sequenced sample was PBMCs or a T cell subset sorted from them (not recorded which). The source is a man between 18 and 29 years old who had mild COVID-19 (a few samples of this study predate the infection). Cell type and time point are not known. The chain combines TRBV5-1 with TRBJ1-4, with D hard to call. This CDR3 reads CASSLGISTAPGEKLFF. CDR3 nucleotide sequence: TGCGCCAGCAGCTTGGGTATCTCGACGGCTCCCGGGGAAAAACTGTTTTTT.